The rows below give T cell receptor beta chains drawn from one sample of a study of cytomegalovirus exposure and HLA in healthy donors. This table comes from immunoSEQ multiplex PCR, and its TCRdb copy is limited to in-frame clones, with some not included. The repertoire includes approximately 230,000 clones, roughly 87% of them detected once, and around 13% sits in the top ten. Input material: PBMCs. These receptors were obtained from a young man in good health and CMV-seropositive. The CDR3 runs from the conserved cysteine through the conserved F or W. D genes are given only for firm matches. Where a row states a size, it is once, few, many or the class of an expanded clone; other rows omit it.

v_gene,abundance,len,j_gene,d_gene,CDR3aa,CDR3nt
TRBV10-2,-,15,TRBJ2-7,-,CASSSQASSNYEQYF,TGCGCCAGCAGTTCCCAAGCATCCTCCAACTACGAGCAGTACTTC
TRBV5-1,once,14,TRBJ1-1,-,CASSLDRRGLEAFF,TGCGCCAGCAGCTTGGACCGCAGGGGCCTTGAAGCTTTCTTT
TRBV7-9,once,15,TRBJ2-1,-,CASSPQGHPQNEQFF,TGTGCCAGCAGCCCACAGGGACATCCTCAAAATGAGCAGTTCTTC
TRBV5-1,-,16,TRBJ1-5,-,CASSLGSGGTNQPQHF,TGCGCCAGCAGCTTGGGGTCCGGGGGGACGAATCAGCCCCAGCATTTT
TRBV2,-,13,TRBJ2-5,TRBD1,CAKSDRPGETQYF,TGTGCCAAATCGGACAGGCCTGGGGAGACCCAGTACTTC
TRBV28,-,11,TRBJ1-2,-,CASNRVRGYTF,TGTGCCAGCAACAGAGTCAGAGGCTACACCTTC
TRBV18,-,16,TRBJ1-4,-,CASSPKMKGPNEKLFF,TGTGCCAGCTCACCAAAGATGAAGGGGCCCAATGAAAAACTGTTTTTT
TRBV11-2,-,12,TRBJ2-7,-,CASSLDGYEQYF,TGTGCCAGCAGCTTAGACGGCTACGAGCAGTACTTC
TRBV29-1,-,14,TRBJ1-2,-,CSVESQGFGYGYTF,TGCAGCGTTGAAAGTCAGGGGTTCGGCTATGGCTACACCTTC
TRBV7-6,-,15,TRBJ1-2,TRBD1,CASSLGTGGSYGYTF,TGTGCCAGCAGCTTGGGGACAGGGGGTTCCTATGGCTACACCTTC
TRBV6-4,-,15,TRBJ2-2,TRBD1,CASSEKAGGTGELFF,TGTGCCAGCAGTGAGAAGGCAGGGGGCACCGGGGAGCTGTTTTTT
TRBV19,-,15,TRBJ1-5,TRBD1,CASSIVGTVNQPQHF,TGTGCCAGTAGTATAGTGGGGACAGTAAATCAGCCCCAGCATTTT
TRBV10-3,-,14,TRBJ1-5,TRBD1,CAISAQGADQPQHF,TGTGCCATCAGTGCACAGGGGGCCGATCAGCCCCAGCATTTT
TRBV6-5,-,12,TRBJ1-1,TRBD1,CASRTGETEAFF,TGTGCCAGCAGGACAGGGGAAACTGAAGCTTTCTTT
TRBV5-4,-,15,TRBJ2-1,-,CASSFPYGGHNEQFF,TGTGCCAGCAGCTTCCCTTACGGAGGCCACAATGAGCAGTTCTTC
TRBV6-6,-,15,TRBJ2-7,-,CASSYYRVGAYEQYF,TGTGCCAGCAGTTACTACAGGGTCGGCGCGTACGAGCAGTACTTC
TRBV11-2,-,14,TRBJ1-2,-,CASSLGVGNYGYTF,TGTGCCAGCAGCTTAGGGGTGGGGAACTATGGCTACACCTTC
TRBV4-1,-,15,TRBJ1-5,-,CASSQGQPGNQPQHF,TGCGCCAGCAGCCAAGGACAGCCAGGCAATCAGCCCCAGCATTTT